This is a list of T cell receptor beta chains from one sample in a study of T cells after yellow fever vaccination. TCRdb used MiXCR to reprocess the 5' RACE reads, holding one entry per CDR3 protein. The table records 500,000 to 550,000 distinct CDR3 sequences, around a fifth of them present only once. The specimen comprised PBMCs, sampled around 3 weeks after the first yellow fever vaccination. These receptor sequences come from a man younger than 30 who received the YFV17D yellow fever vaccine. CDR3s include the opening cysteine and the closing phenylalanine or tryptophan. Fields, in order: clone size, D gene, J gene, V gene, CDR3 protein, CDR3 DNA. The D gene is left open where the match is weak. The size field is filled for only some rows; it gives once, few, many or a size class.

NA NA TRBJ1-2 TRBV5-1 CASSRLEGGWIGYTF TGCGCCAGCAGCCGTCTGGAGGGGGGATGGATCGGCTACACCTTC
NA NA TRBJ1-1 TRBV5-4 CASRDRRDKSLEAFF TGTGCCAGCCGCGACCGCCGGGACAAATCTCTTGAAGCTTTCTTT
NA NA TRBJ2-1 TRBV10-3 CAIRMGGGLHEQFF TGTGCCATCAGGATGGGGGGGGGGCTGCATGAGCAGTTCTTC
few TRBD1 TRBJ1-1 TRBV19 CASSKTGGSPTEAFF TGTGCCAGTAGTAAAACAGGGGGCTCACCGACTGAAGCTTTCTTT
NA NA TRBJ1-5 TRBV28 CASSLAGLEYQPQHF TGTGCCAGCAGTTTGGCAGGCTTGGAGTATCAGCCCCAGCATTTT
NA NA TRBJ2-3 TRBV6-5 CASSYSSTGTDTQYF TGTGCCAGCAGTTACTCGAGCACTGGCACAGATACGCAGTATTTT
once NA TRBJ1-2 TRBV6-5 CASSSISGGYTF TGTGCCAGCAGCTCCATTTCAGGTGGCTACACCTTC
NA NA TRBJ2-5 TRBV10-3 CAIGGLQETQYF TGTGCCATCGGTGGGCTACAAGAGACCCAGTACTTC
NA TRBD2 TRBJ2-3 TRBV4-2 CASSQFSGGRDTQYF TGTGCCAGCAGCCAGTTTAGCGGGGGGAGAGATACGCAGTATTTT
NA NA TRBJ1-1 TRBV28 CASRERGGQAFF TGTGCCAGCAGAGAGCGGGGGGGACAAGCTTTCTTT
NA NA TRBJ2-7 TRBV3-1 CAAAGGGGEYEQYF TGTGCCGCCGCGGGAGGAGGGGGCGAGTACGAGCAGTACTTC
NA TRBD2 TRBJ2-1 TRBV6-1 CASSSGTSLPEQFF TGTGCCAGCAGCTCCGGGACTAGCCTCCCTGAGCAGTTCTTC
few NA TRBJ1-4 TRBV5-1 CASSLDPMGEKLFF TGCGCCAGCAGCTTGGATCCTATGGGGGAAAAACTGTTTTTT
NA NA TRBJ1-5 TRBV4-1 CASSHLGVSNQPQHF TGCGCCAGCAGCCATCTAGGGGTCAGCAATCAGCCCCAGCATTTT
many NA TRBJ1-3 TRBV9 CASSVEGNSGNTIYF TGTGCCAGCAGCGTAGAGGGGAACTCTGGAAACACCATATATTTT
few NA TRBJ1-4 TRBV4-1 CASSLRGAGEKLFF TGCGCCAGCAGCCTTCGGGGCGCCGGTGAAAAACTGTTTTTT
few NA TRBJ1-1 TRBV16 CASSQRAMNTEAFF TGTGCCAGCAGCCAACGAGCAATGAACACTGAAGCTTTCTTT
few NA TRBJ2-1 TRBV6-5 CASSYSGGPYNEQFF TGTGCCAGCAGTTACTCCGGGGGCCCCTACAATGAGCAGTTCTTC
few NA TRBJ2-3 TRBV12-3/TRBV12-4 CASSPGPGRDTQYF TGTGCCAGCAGCCCAGGGCCAGGCAGAGATACGCAGTATTTT
NA NA TRBJ2-7 TRBV6-2/TRBV6-3 CASSPLSQITYEQYF TGTGCCAGCAGTCCTCTGTCGCAGATCACCTACGAGCAGTACTTC
few NA TRBJ2-3 TRBV7-8 CASRIAAHTDTQYF TGTGCCAGCAGAATAGCGGCCCACACAGATACGCAGTATTTT
NA NA TRBJ1-6 TRBV12-3/TRBV12-4 CASSPRGDSPLHF TGTGCCAGCAGTCCGCGAGGGGATTCACCCCTCCACTTT
few TRBD1 TRBJ2-2 TRBV20-1 CSARAGGRTGELFF TGCAGTGCTAGAGCAGGGGGCCGGACCGGGGAGCTGTTTTTT
few NA TRBJ2-3 TRBV14 CASSQDPSVDTQYF TGTGCCAGCAGCCAAGATCCGTCAGTGGATACGCAGTATTTT
many TRBD2 TRBJ2-1 TRBV7-3 CASSFGAGPYNEQFF TGTGCCAGCAGCTTTGGAGCGGGGCCTTACAATGAGCAGTTCTTC
few TRBD1 TRBJ2-2 TRBV5-1 CASSYGQVSTGELFF TGCGCCAGCAGCTATGGACAGGTTTCCACCGGGGAGCTGTTTTTT
NA TRBD1 TRBJ2-3 TRBV30 CACGTGPTDTQYF TGTGCCTGCGGGACAGGTCCCACAGATACGCAGTATTTT
NA NA TRBJ1-4 TRBV5-1 CASSRDPVDEKLFF TGCGCCAGCAGCCGGGACCCGGTCGATGAAAAACTGTTTTTT
NA NA TRBJ1-1 TRBV2 CARGRDEAFF TGTGCCAGAGGACGAGATGAAGCTTTCTTT
NA NA TRBJ1-6 TRBV7-2 CASSPLAAFGNSPLHF TGTGCCAGCAGCCCCCTCGCGGCGTTTGGAAATTCACCCCTCCACTTT
NA NA TRBJ2-2 TRBV7-6 CASSAHLTGELFF TGTGCCAGCAGCGCCCATCTAACCGGGGAGCTGTTTTTT
NA NA TRBJ2-7 TRBV7-6 CASSLDWTRSEYEQYF TGTGCCAGCAGCTTAGATTGGACGCGCTCGGAATACGAGCAGTACTTC
few NA TRBJ2-1 TRBV29-1 CSAQDSSYNEQFF TGCAGCGCCCAGGATAGCTCCTACAATGAGCAGTTCTTC
NA NA TRBJ2-6 TRBV5-8 CASSPRKGSGANVLTF TGTGCCAGCAGCCCAAGGAAGGGTTCTGGGGCCAACGTCCTGACTTTC
NA NA TRBJ1-4 TRBV4-2 CASSQSRQEGEKLFF TGTGCCAGCAGCCAATCTAGACAAGAGGGAGAAAAACTGTTTTTT